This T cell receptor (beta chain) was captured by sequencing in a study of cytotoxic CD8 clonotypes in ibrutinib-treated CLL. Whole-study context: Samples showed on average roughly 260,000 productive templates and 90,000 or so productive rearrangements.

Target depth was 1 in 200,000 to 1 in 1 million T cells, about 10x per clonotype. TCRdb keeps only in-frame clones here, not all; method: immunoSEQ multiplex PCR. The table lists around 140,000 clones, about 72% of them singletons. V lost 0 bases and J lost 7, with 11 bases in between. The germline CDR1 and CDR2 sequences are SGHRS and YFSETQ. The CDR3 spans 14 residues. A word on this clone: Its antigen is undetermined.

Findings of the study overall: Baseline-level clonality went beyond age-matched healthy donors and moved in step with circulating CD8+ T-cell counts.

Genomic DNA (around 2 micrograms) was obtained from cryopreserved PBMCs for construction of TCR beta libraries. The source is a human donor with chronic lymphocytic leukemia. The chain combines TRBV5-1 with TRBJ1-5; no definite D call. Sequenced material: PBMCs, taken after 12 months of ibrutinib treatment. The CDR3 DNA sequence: TGCGCCAGCAGCTTGGATGGGGTTGGACAGCCCCAGCATTTT. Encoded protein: CASSLDGVGQPQHF. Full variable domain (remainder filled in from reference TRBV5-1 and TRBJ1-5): KAGVTQTPRYLIKTRGQQVTLSCSPISGHRSVSWYQQTPGQGLQFLFEYFSETQRNKGNFPGRFSGRQFSNSRSEMNVSTLELGDSALYLCASSLDGVGQPQHFGDGTRLSIL.